This T cell receptor (beta chain) was obtained from a study of low-dose radiotherapy and immunotherapy resistance in tumors. Study details: Those assigned to Cohort 2 were treated with 1 Gy per fraction every two weeks (13 Gy in total over 26 weeks). Every six weeks patients received intravenous ipilimumab 1 mg/kg, and every two weeks they received intravenous nivolumab 240 mg.

Primers used for first-strand cDNA, a TRAV- and TRBV-specific set, covered both alpha and beta chains. With a V-primer adapter and a constant-region primer, TCRs were amplified for about 19 PCR cycles. Using its own MiXCR run on the reads, TCRdb lists one record per CDR3 protein. The table lists under 75,000 distinct CDR3 sequences, about 25% of them singletons, with approximately 6.7% in the top ten. The time point is: after trial treatment. Treatment given: LDRT plus nivolumab, ipilimumab, low-dose cyclophosphamide and aspirin (RACIN trial). Nivolumab, ipilimumab, aspirin, low-dose cyclophosphamide and low-dose radiotherapy were given to donors. This clonotype was observed many times. This CDR3 comprises 16 residues. The germline V and J ends were trimmed by 3 bases and 2 bases, with 15 bases remaining between them. Germline values: CDR1 SNHLY, CDR2 FYNNEI.

This TCR was sampled from a male donor with prostate cancer. The material sequenced was PBMCs, taken after low-dose radiotherapy plus immunotherapy. The genes are TRBV2 and TRBJ2-3; D possibly corresponds to TRBD1 (6 bases). The CDR3 nucleotides are TGTGCCAGCAGTGACCCAGGGGCCGGGTCCACAGATACGCAGTATTTT. Protein product: CASSDPGAGSTDTQYF.